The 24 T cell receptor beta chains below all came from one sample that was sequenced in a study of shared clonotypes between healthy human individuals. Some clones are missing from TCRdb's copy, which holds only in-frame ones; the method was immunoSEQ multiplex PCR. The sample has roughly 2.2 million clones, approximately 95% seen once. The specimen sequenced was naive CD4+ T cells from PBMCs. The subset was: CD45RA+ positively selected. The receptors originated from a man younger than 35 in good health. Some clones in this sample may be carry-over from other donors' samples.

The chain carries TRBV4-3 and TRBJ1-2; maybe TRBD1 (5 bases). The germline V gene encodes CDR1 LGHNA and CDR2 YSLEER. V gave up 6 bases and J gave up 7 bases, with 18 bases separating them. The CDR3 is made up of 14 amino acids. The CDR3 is CASRPSGRSFGYTF. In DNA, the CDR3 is TGCGCCAGCAGGCCTTCGGGGCGTTCCTTTGGCTACACCTTC.

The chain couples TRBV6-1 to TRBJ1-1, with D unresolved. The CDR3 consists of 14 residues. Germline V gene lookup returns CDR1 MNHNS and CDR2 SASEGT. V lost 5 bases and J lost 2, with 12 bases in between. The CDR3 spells CASSPVGRNTEAFF. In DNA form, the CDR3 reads TGTGCCAGCAGTCCTGTTGGGCGTAACACTGAAGCTTTCTTT.

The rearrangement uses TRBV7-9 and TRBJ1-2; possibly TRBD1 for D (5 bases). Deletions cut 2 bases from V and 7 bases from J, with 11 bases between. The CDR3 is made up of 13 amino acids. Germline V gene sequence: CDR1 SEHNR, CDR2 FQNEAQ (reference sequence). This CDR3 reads CASSLYRGSGYTF. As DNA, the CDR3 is TGTGCCAGCAGCTTATATAGGGGCAGTGGCTACACCTTC.

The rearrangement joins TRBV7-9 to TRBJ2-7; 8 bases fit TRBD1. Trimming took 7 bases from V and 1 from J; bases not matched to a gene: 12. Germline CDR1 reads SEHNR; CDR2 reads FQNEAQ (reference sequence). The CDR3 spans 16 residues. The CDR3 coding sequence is TGTGCCAGCACCGTAAGGGGGACAGGAGGATCCTACGAGCAGTACTTC. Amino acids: CASTVRGTGGSYEQYF.

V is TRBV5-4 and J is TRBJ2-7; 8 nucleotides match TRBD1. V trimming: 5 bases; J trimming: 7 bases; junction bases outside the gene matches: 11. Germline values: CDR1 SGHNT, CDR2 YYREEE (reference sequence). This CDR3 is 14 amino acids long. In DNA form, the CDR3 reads TGTGCCAGCAGACCCGGGACAGGTGGCTCGGAGCAGTACTTC. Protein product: CASRPGTGGSEQYF. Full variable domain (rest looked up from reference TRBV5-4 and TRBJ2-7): ETGVTQSPTHLIKTRGQQVTLRCSSQSGHNTVSWYQQALGQGPQFIFQYYREEENGRGNFPPRFSGLQFPNYSSELNVNALELDDSALYLCASRPGTGGSEQYFGPGTRLTVT.

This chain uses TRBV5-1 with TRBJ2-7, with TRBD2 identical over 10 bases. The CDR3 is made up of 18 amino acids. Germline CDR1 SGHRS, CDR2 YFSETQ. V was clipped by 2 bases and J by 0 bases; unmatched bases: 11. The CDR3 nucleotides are TGCGCCAGCAGCTTCCTAGCGGGAGTTTCAGTTGGCTCCTACGAGCAGTACTTC. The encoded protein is CASSFLAGVSVGSYEQYF.

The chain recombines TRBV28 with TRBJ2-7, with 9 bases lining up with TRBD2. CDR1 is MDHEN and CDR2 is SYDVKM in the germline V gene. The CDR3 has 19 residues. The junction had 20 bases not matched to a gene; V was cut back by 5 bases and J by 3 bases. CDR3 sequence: CASSTYLRIAGDRVYEQYF. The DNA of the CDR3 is TGTGCCAGCAGTACCTATCTAAGGATAGCGGGAGATAGGGTCTACGAGCAGTACTTC.

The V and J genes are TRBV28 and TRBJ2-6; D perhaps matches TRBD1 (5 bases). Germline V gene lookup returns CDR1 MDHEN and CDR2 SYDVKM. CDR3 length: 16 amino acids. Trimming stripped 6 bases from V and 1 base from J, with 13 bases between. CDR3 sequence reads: CASRLRETSGANVLTF. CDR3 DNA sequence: TGTGCCAGCAGGCTCAGGGAAACTTCTGGGGCCAACGTCCTGACTTTC.

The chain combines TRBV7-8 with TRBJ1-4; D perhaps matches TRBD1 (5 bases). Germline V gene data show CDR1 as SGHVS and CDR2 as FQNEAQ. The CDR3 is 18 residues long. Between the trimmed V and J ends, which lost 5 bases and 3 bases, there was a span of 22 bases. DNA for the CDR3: TGTGCCAGCAGCGCACGAGGGGCCGGGTGGGCAGCTAATGAAAAACTGTTTTTT. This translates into CASSARGAGWAANEKLFF.

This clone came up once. DNA for the CDR3: TGTGCCAACACTCCGTCCGGGCGGCAGGGCTCCTACAATGAGCAGTTCTTC. It specifies CANTPSGRQGSYNEQFF. The chain has TRBV2 and TRBJ2-1; D is perhaps TRBD1 (5 bases). Trimming left V 10 bases short and J 0 bases short, with 22 bases between. This CDR3 has 17 residues. Germline V gene data show CDR1 as SNHLY and CDR2 as FYNNEI.

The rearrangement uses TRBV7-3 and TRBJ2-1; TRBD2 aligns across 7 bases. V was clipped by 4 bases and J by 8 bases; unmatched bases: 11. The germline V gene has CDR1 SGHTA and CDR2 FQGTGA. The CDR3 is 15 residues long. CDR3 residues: CASSSQAGIGDEQFF. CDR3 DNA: TGTGCCAGCAGCTCTCAAGCGGGGATAGGGGATGAGCAGTTCTTC.

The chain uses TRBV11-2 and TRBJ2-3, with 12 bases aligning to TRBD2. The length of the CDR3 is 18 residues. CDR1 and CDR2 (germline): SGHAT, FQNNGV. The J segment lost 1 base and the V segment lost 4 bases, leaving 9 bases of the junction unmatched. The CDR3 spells CASSSLQGLAGRTDTQYF. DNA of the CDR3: TGTGCCAGCAGCTCCCTTCAGGGACTAGCGGGCCGCACAGATACGCAGTATTTT.

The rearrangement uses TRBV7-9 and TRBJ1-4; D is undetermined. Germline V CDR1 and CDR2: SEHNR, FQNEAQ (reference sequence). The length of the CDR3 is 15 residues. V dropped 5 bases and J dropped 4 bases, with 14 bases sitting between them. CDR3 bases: TGTGCCAGCAGCCCGCGGGTGTCGGTTAATGAAAAACTGTTTTTT. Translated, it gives CASSPRVSVNEKLFF.

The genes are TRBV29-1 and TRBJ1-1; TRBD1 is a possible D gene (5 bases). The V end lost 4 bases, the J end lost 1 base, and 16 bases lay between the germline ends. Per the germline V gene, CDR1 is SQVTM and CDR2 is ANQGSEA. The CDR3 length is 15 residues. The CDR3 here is CSVGYPVGQNTEAFF. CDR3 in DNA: TGCAGCGTTGGATACCCGGTGGGGCAGAACACTGAAGCTTTCTTT.

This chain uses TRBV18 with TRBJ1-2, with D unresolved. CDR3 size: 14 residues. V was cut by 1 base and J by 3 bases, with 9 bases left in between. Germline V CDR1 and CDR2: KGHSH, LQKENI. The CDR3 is CASSPRGQDYGYTF. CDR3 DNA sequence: TGTGCCAGCTCACCACGAGGGCAAGACTATGGCTACACCTTC.

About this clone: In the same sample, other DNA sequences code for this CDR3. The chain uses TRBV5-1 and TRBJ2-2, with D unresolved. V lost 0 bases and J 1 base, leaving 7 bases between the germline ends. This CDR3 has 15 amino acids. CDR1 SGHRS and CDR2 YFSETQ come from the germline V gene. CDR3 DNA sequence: TGCGCCAGCAGCTTGGGGACCCGGAACACCGGGGAGCTGTTTTTT. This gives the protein CASSLGTRNTGELFF.

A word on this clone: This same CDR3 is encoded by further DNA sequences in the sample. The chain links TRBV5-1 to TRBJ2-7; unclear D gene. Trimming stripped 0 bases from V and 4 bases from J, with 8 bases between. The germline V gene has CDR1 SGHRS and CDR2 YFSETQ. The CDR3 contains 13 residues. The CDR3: CASSLDGPYEQYF. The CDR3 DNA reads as TGCGCCAGCAGCTTGGACGGGCCATACGAGCAGTACTTC.

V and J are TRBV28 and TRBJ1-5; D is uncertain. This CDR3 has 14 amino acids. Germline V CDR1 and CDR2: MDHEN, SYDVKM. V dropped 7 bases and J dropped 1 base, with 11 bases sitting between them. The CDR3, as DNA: TGTGCCAGCACCTCGAGGGTAAGCAATCAGCCCCAGCATTTT. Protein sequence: CASTSRVSNQPQHF. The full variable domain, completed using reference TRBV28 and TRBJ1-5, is DVKVTQSSRYLVKRTGEKVFLECVQDMDHENMFWYRQDPGLGLRLIYFSYDVKMKEKGDIPEGYSVSREKKERFSLILESASTNQTSMYLCASTSRVSNQPQHFGDGTRLSIL.

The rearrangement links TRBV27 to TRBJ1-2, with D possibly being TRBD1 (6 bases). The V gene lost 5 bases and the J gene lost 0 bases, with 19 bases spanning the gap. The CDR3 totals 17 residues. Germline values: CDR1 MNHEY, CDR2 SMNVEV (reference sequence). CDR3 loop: CASSPWTVASSNYGYTF. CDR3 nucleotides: TGTGCCAGCAGTCCATGGACAGTTGCCTCCTCTAACTATGGCTACACCTTC.

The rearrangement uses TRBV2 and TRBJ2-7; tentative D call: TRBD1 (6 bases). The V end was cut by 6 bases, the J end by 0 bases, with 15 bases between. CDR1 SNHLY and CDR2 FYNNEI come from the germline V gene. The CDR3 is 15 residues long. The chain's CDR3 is CASRRGSRGSYEQYF. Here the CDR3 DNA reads TGTGCCAGCAGGAGGGGGTCCAGGGGCTCCTACGAGCAGTACTTC. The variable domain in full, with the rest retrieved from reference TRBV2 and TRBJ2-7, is EPEVTQTPSHQVTQMGQEVILRCVPISNHLYFYWYRQILGQKVEFLVSFYNNEISEKSEIFDDQFSVERPDGSNFTLKIRSTKLEDSAMYFCASRRGSRGSYEQYFGPGTRLTVT.

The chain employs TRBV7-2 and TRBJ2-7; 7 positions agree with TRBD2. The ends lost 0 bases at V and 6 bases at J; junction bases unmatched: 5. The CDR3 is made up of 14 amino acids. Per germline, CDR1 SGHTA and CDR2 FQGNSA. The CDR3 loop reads CASSLAGGSVEQYF. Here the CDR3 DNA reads TGTGCCAGCAGCTTAGCGGGAGGGTCCGTCGAGCAGTACTTC.

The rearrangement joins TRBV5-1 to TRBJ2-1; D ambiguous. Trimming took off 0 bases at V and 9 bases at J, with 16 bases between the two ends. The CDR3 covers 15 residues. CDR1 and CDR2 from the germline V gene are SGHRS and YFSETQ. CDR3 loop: CASSLDPVRPGEQFF. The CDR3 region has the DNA TGCGCCAGCAGCTTGGACCCAGTACGTCCCGGTGAGCAGTTCTTC. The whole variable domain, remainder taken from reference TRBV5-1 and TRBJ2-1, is KAGVTQTPRYLIKTRGQQVTLSCSPISGHRSVSWYQQTPGQGLQFLFEYFSETQRNKGNFPGRFSGRQFSNSRSEMNVSTLELGDSALYLCASSLDPVRPGEQFFGPGTRLTVL.

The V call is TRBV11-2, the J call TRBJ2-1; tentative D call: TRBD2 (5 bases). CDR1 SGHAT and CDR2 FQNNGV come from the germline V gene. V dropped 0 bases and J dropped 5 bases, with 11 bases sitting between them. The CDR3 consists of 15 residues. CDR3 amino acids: CASSLEVAGHNEQFF. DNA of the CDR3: TGTGCCAGCAGCTTAGAGGTGGCGGGCCACAATGAGCAGTTCTTC.

CDR3 coding DNA: TGTGCCAGCAGTTACGAGGGGGGTTTGGTTCAGCCCCAGCATTTT. Its translation is CASSYEGGLVQPQHF. The V gene is TRBV6-6, the J gene TRBJ1-5, with D tentatively TRBD1 (6 bases). This CDR3 comprises 15 residues. Germline CDR1 reads MNHNY; CDR2 reads SVGAGI (reference sequence). The V end lost 2 bases, the J end lost 6 bases, and 14 bases lay between the germline ends.